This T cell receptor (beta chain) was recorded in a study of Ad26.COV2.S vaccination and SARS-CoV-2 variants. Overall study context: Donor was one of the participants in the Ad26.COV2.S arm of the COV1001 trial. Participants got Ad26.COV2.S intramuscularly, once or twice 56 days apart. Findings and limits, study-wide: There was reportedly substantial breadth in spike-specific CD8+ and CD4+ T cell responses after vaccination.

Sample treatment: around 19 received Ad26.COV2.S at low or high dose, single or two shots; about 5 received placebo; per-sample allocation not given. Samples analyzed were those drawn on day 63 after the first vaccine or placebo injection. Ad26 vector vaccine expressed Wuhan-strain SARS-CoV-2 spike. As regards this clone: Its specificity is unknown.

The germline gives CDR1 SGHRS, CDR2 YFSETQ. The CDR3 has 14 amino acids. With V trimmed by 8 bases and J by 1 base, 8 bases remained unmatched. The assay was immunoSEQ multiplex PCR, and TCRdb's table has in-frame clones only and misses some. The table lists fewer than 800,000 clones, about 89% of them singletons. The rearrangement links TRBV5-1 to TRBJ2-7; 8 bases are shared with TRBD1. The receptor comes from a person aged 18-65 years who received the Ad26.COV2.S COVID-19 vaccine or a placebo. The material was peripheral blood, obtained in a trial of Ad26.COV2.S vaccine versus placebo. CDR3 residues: CASLDRGPSYEQYF. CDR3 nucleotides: TGCGCCAGTCTAGACAGGGGCCCTTCCTACGAGCAGTACTTC.